The entry below gives a single TCR beta chain sequence along with its context. Germline V gene lookup returns CDR1 LGHNA and CDR2 YNFKEQ. This CDR3 has 16 residues. V was clipped by 1 base and J by 4 bases, with 13 bases between them. These data are taken from a study of blood T cell repertoires in COVID-19. Across the whole study: The United States, Italy and Spain were the sources of the acute and convalescent COVID-19 samples.

TCRdb's copy holds only in-frame clones and misses some; the assay was immunoSEQ multiplex PCR. Of about 370,000 clones in the sample, 75% to 90% were seen once. The receptor's source is a man between 18 and 35 years old who had recovered from COVID-19. The sequenced sample was PBMCs or T cells enriched from blood (not recorded which). V usage is TRBV4-2 and J usage is TRBJ2-2; D remains ambiguous. CDR3 bases: TGTGCCAGCAGCCAAGCAGTCAGTAAATCCACCGGGGAGCTGTTTTTT. Protein sequence: CASSQAVSKSTGELFF.